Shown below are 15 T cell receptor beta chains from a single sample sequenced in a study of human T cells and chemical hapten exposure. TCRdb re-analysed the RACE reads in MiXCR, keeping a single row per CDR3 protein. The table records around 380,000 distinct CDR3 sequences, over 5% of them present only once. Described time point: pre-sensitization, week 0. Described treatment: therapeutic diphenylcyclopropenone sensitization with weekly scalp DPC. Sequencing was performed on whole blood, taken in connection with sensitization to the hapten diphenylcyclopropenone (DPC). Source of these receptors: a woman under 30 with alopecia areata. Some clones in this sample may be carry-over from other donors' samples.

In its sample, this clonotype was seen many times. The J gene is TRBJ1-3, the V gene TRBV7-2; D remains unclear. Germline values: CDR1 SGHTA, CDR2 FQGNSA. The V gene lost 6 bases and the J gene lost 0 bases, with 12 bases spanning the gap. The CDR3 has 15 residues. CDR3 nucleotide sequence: TGTGCCAGCAGTAGTGGACCGAGCTCTGGAAACACCATATATTTT. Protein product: CASSSGPSSGNTIYF.

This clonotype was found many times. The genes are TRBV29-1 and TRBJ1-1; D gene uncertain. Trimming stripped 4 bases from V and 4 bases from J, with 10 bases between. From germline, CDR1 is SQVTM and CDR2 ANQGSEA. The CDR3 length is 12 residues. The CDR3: CSVVSETTEAFF. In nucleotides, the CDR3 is TGCAGCGTTGTCAGTGAGACCACTGAAGCTTTCTTT.

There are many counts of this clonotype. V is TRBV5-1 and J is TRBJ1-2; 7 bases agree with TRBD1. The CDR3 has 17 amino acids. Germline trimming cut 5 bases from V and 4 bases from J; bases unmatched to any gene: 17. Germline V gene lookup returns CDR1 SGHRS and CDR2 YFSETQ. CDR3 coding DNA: TGCGCCAGCAGAGCGACCCTACAGGGGATCGGGGGCTATGGCTACACCTTC. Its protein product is CASRATLQGIGGYGYTF.

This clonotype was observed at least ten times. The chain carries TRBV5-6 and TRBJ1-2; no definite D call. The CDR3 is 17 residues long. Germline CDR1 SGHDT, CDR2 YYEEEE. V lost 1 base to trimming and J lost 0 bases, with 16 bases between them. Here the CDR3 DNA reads TGTGCCAGCAGCTTGTGGGCCGGCGGAAACGCTAACTATGGCTACACCTTC. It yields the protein CASSLWAGGNANYGYTF.

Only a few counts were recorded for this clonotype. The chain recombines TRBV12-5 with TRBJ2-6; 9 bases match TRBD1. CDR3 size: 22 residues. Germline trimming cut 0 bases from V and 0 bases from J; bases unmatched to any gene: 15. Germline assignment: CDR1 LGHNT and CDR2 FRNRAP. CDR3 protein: CASGLVISPTGTGSSGANVLTF. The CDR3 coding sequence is TGTGCTAGTGGTTTGGTAATCTCGCCGACCGGGACAGGGTCCTCTGGGGCCAACGTCCTGACTTTC.

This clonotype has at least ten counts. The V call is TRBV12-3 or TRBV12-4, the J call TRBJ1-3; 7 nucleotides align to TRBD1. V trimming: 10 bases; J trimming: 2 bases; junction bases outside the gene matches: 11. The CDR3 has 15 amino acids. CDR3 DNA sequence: TGTGCCATCACACCAGAGACAGGGCCTGGAAACACCATATATTTT. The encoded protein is CAITPETGPGNTIYF.

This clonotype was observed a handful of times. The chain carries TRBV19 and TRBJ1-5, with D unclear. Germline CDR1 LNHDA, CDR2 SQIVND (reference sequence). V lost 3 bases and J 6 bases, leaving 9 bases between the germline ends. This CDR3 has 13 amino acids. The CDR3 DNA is TGTGCCAGTAGTATCCGGGCGGGTCAGCCCCAGCATTTT. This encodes CASSIRAGQPQHF.

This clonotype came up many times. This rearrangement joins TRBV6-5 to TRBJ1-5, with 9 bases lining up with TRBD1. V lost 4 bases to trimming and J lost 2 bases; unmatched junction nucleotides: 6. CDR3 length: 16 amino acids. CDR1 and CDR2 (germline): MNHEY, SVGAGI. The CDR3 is CASSLTGGAGNQPQHF. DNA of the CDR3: TGTGCCAGCAGTTTAACAGGGGGCGCCGGCAATCAGCCCCAGCATTTT.

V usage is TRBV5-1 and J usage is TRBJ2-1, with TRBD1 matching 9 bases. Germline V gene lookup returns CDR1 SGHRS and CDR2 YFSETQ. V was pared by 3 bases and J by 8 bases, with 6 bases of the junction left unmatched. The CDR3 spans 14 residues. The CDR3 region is CASSSQGAIDEQFF. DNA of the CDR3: TGCGCCAGCAGCTCACAGGGGGCTATCGATGAGCAGTTCTTC.

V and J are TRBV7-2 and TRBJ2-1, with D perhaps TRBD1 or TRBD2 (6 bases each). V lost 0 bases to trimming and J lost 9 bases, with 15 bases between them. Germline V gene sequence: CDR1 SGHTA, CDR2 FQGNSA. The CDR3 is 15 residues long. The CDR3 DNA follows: TGTGCCAGCAGCTTAGCGGTTACGGGGGCTCTTGAGCAGTTCTTC. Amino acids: CASSLAVTGALEQFF.

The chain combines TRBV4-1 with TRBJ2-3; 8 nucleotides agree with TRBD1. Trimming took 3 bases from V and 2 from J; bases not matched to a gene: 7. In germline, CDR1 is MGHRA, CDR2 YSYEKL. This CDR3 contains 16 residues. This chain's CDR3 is CASSQYGDRNTDTQYF. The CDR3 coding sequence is TGCGCCAGCAGCCAGTACGGGGACAGGAACACAGATACGCAGTATTTT.

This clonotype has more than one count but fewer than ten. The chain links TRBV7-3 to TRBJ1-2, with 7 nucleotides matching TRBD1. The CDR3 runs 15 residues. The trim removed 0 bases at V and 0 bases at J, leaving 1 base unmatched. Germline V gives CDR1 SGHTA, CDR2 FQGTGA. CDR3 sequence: CASSLTGTANYGYTF. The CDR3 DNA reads TGTGCCAGCAGCTTAACCGGGACAGCTAACTATGGCTACACCTTC.

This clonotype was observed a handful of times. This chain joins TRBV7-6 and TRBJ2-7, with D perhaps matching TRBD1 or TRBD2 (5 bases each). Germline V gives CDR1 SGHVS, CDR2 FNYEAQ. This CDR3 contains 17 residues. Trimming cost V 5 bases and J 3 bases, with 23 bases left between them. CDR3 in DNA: TGTGCCAGCAGCCAATACCCCCGGGACGTAGAGAACTACGAGCAGTACTTC. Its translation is CASSQYPRDVENYEQYF.

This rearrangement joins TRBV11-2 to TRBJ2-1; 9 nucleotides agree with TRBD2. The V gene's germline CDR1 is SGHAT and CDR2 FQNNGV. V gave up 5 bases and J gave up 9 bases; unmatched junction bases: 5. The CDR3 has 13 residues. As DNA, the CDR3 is TGTGCCAGCAGCCGACTAGCGGCAGGTGAGCAGTTCTTC. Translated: CASSRLAAGEQFF.

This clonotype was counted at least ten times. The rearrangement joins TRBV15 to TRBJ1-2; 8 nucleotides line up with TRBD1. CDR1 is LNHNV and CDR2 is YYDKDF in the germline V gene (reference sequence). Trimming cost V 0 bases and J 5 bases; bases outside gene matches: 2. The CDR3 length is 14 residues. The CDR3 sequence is CATSRDRQGYGYTF. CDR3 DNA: TGTGCCACCAGCAGAGATCGACAGGGGTATGGCTACACCTTC.